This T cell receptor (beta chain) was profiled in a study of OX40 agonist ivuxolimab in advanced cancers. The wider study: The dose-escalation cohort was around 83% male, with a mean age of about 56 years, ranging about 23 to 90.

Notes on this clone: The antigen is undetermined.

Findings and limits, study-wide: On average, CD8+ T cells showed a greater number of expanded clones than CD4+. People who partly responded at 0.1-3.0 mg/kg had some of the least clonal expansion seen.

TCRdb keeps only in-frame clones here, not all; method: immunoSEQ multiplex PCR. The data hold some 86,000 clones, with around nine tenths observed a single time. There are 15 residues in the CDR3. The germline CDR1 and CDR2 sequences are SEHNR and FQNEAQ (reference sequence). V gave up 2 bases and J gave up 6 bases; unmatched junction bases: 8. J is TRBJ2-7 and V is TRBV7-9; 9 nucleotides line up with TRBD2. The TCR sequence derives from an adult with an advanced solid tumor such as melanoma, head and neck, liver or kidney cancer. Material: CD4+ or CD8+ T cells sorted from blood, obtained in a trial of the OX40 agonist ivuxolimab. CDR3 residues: CASSLSSGAIGEQYF. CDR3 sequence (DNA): TGTGCCAGCAGCTTATCTAGCGGGGCTATCGGCGAGCAGTACTTC.